The present entry profiles one TCR beta chain with its context. The data belong to a study of blood T cell repertoires in COVID-19. About the research overall: Specimens from acute and convalescent COVID-19 originated in the United States, Italy and Spain. T cells, B-cell-depleted T cells, or PBMCs supplied cDNA or gDNA.

The authors' processing: It was from reference gene primer amplification that nucleated cell counts were estimated. Profiling relied on immunoSEQ multiplex PCR, and the TCRdb table lists in-frame clones only, not all of them. The V and J calls and clone size come from that table; D and trimming were worked out from the DNA. Found here are about 89,000 clones, 88% of them singletons; the top ten hold roughly 0.43%. The material sequenced was peripheral blood. The clonotype comes from a man between 60 and 75 years old with acute or convalescent COVID-19.

The CDR3 loop is CASTLQGTNEKLFF. In DNA, the CDR3 is TGTGCCAGCACCTTACAGGGAACTAATGAAAAACTGTTTTTT. J is TRBJ1-4 and V is TRBV5-4; D may be TRBD1 (6 bases). Germline CDR1 and CDR2: SGHNT and YYREEE (reference sequence). Trimming cost V 6 bases and J 1 base, with 10 bases left between them. This CDR3 is 14 amino acids long.